This T cell receptor beta chain was identified in a study of early T cells in non-severe SARS-CoV-2 infection. The V and J ends lost 5 bases and 4 bases respectively, with 11 bases between them. The CDR3 totals 14 residues. Germline CDR1 reads MNHEY; CDR2 reads SVGEGT. Tagging with unique molecular identifiers was applied to individual cDNA molecules. TCRdb used MiXCR to reprocess the 5' RACE reads, holding one entry per CDR3 protein. This sample has some 75,000 distinct CDR3 sequences, with roughly 13% found just once. This clonotype was recorded at least ten times. This receptor was identified in an adult who was a healthcare worker with PCR-confirmed SARS-CoV-2 infection or an uninfected control (not recorded which). The genes are TRBV6-2 or TRBV6-3 and TRBJ2-2; tentative D call: TRBD1 (5 bases). Sequences were obtained from whole blood. CDR3: CASSGALPTGELFF. The CDR3 DNA sequence: TGTGCCAGCAGTGGGGCCCTGCCCACCGGGGAGCTGTTTTTT.